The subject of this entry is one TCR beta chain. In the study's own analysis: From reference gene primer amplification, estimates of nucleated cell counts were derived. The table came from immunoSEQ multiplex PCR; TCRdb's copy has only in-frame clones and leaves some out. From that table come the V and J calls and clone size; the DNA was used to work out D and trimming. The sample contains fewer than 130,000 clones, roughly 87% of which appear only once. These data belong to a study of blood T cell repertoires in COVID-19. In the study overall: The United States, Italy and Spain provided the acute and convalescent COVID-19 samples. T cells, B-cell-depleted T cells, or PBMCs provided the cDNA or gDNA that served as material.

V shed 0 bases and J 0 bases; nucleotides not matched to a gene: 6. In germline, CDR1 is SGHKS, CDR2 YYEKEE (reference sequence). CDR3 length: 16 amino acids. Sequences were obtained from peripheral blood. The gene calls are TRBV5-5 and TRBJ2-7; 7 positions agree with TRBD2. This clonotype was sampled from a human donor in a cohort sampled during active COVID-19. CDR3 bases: TGTGCCAGCAGCTTGGGGGGGGGTCTTCCCTCCTACGAGCAGTACTTC. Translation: CASSLGGGLPSYEQYF.